This TCR beta chain appears in the sequencing data of a study of cytomegalovirus exposure and HLA in healthy donors. Study-level information: The same platform was used for the 120 validation repertoires and the 600 to 850 first-cohort repertoires, a later analysis reported. Study-wide results and caveats: Most TCRs appeared rarely, but some public TCRs recurred in many donors.

Some clones are missing from TCRdb's copy, which holds only in-frame ones; the method was immunoSEQ multiplex PCR. The sample lists about 140,000 clones; approximately 82% were seen once. Notes on this clone: As yet, its antigen is unknown.

CDR3 size: 14 residues. Germline lookup yields CDR1 LNHDA and CDR2 SQIVND (reference sequence). Germline trimming cut 5 bases from V and 4 bases from J; bases unmatched to any gene: 3. Specimen: PBMCs. The rearrangement links TRBV19 to TRBJ2-2, with 8 nucleotides matching TRBD1. The sequence derives from a young man in good health and CMV-seropositive. The CDR3 spells CASSADRVTGELFF. DNA of the CDR3: TGTGCCAGTAGTGCGGACAGGGTCACCGGGGAGCTGTTTTTT.